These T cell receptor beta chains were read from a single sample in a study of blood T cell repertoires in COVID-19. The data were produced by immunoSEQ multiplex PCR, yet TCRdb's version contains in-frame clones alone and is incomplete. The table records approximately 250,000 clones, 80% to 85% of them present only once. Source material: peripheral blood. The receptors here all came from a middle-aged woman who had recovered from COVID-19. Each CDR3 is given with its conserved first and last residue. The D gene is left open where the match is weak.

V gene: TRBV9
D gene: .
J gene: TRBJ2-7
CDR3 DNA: TGTGCCAGCAGCCCAGGGGGGTCTTACGAGCAGTACTTC
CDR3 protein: CASSPGGSYEQYF

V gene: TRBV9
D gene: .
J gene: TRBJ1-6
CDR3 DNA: TGTGCCAGCAGTCTCTCCTATAATTCACCCCTCCACTTT
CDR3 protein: CASSLSYNSPLHF

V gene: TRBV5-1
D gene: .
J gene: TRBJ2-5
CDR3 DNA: TGCGCCAGCAGCTTGGGAGGCCCAGAGACCCAGTACTTC
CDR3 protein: CASSLGGPETQYF

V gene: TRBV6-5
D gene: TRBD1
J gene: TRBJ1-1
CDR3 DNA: TGTGCCAGCACGCCCTATACCACAGGGGAAACTGAAGCTTTCTTT
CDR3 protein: CASTPYTTGETEAFF

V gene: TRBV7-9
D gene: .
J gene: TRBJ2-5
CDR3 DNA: TGTGCCAGCAGCAACAGAGAGACCCAGTACTTC
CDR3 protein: CASSNRETQYF

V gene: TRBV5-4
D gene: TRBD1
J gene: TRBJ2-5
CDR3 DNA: TGTGCCAGCAGCTTCCGGGTGGGGTGGACAGGGGAAGAGACCCAGTACTTC
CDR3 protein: CASSFRVGWTGEETQYF

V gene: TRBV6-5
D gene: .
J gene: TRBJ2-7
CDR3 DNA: TGTGCCAGCAGTTACTACAGAAGCTACGAGCAGTACTTC
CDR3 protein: CASSYYRSYEQYF

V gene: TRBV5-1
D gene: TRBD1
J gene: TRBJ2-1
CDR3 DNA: TGCGCCAGCAGCAAGGACAGGGGGAATGAGCAGTTCTTC
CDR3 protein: CASSKDRGNEQFF

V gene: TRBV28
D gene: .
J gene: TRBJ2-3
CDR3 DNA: TGTGCCAGCAGGCGGGGGCGCACAGATACGCAGTATTTT
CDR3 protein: CASRRGRTDTQYF

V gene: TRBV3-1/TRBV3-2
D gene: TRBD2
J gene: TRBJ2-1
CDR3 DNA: TGTGCCAGCAGCCCTAGCGGGGTACCCTTCTACAATGAGCAGTTCTTC
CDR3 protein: CASSPSGVPFYNEQFF

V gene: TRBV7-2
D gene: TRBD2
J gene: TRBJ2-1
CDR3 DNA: TGTGCCAGCAGCTTCTTTAGCGGGAGGGGATCGGAGCAGTTCTTC
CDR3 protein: CASSFFSGRGSEQFF